A single sample gave rise to the 5 T cell receptor beta chains below, sequenced in a study of blood T cell repertoires in COVID-19 (dated by TCRdb to 2018 to 2021). Libraries were made using the immunoSEQ multiplex PCR assay. TCRdb provides this immuneACCESS table in a form limited to in-frame rearrangements. Some clones are lacking; in checked studies, under half of them reflect an unresolved V gene, and why the rest are absent is not known. The sample includes approximately 230,000 clones, with more than 70% observed a single time. The top ten clones comprise about 6.7% of the sample. The sample consisted of peripheral blood. These receptors were obtained from a woman under 40 with COVID-19, enrolled during active disease.

This clone was detected only once. The chain couples TRBV7-4 to TRBJ2-4, with D perhaps TRBD2 (5 bases). Germline V CDR1 and CDR2: SGHVT, SQSDAQ. The CDR3 extends over 15 amino acids. V was pared by 4 bases and J by 3 bases, with 13 bases between. CDR3 protein: CASSSPADRKNIQYF. CDR3 DNA: TGTGCCAGCAGCTCACCAGCGGACCGCAAAAACATTCAGTACTTC.

For this clone: The same CDR3 arises from other DNA sequences in this sample as well. The chain combines TRBV12-3 or TRBV12-4 with TRBJ2-5; D gene unclear. V lost 6 bases, J lost 5 bases, and 7 bases lay in between. This CDR3 region has 11 residues. The CDR3 nucleotides are TGTGCCAGCAGCCCCTCGGAGACCCAGTACTTC. Encoded protein: CASSPSETQYF.

V and J are TRBV13 and TRBJ2-3; the match to TRBD1 covers 7 bases. Germline CDR1 is PRHDT and CDR2 is FYEKMQ (reference sequence). Trimming cost V 4 bases and J 2 bases; bases outside gene matches: 6. The CDR3 sequence is 15 residues long. CDR3 sequence: CASSSRQGITDTQYF. The DNA for the CDR3 is TGTGCCAGCAGCTCCAGACAGGGAATCACAGATACGCAGTATTTT.

This chain connects TRBV4-2 to TRBJ1-2; perhaps TRBD1 as D (5 bases). In germline, CDR1 is LGHNA, CDR2 YNFKEQ. The CDR3 spans 14 residues. V was clipped by 0 bases and J by 8 bases, with 13 bases between them. DNA of the CDR3: TGTGCCAGCAGCCAAGATGTCGGGACTGGAGGCTACACCTTC. The encoded protein is CASSQDVGTGGYTF.

The chain has TRBV9 and TRBJ2-5; tentatively, D is TRBD2 (7 bases). V lost 4 bases, J lost 4 bases, and 20 bases lay in between. The CDR3 totals 16 residues. From germline, CDR1 is SGDLS and CDR2 YYNGEE. The CDR3 DNA follows: TGTGCCAGCAGCCCAAGTCCGTTGGGAGGGGGAGAGACCCAGTACTTC. Its translation: CASSPSPLGGGETQYF.